The rows below give T cell receptor beta chains drawn from one sample of a study of T cells in localized non-small cell lung cancer. Using immunoSEQ multiplex PCR, the repertoire was profiled, and TCRdb retains in-frame clones only, with some absent. The data show 70,000 to 85,000 clones, approximately 84% seen once. The sequences come from peripheral blood, collected before any cancer treatment. These receptors came from a female donor over 55 with stage I lung adenocarcinoma. Both conserved end residues are part of each CDR3. A D gene is named only where the DNA matches it firmly. Not every row has a clone size; where given, it reads once, few, many or a size class.

v_call	j_call	d_call	clone_size	cdr3_nt	cdr3_aa
TRBV19	TRBJ2-1	TRBD1	once	TGTGCCAGTAGCATAAGGGACAGCTCCTACAATGAGCAGTTCTTC	CASSIRDSSYNEQFF
TRBV15	TRBJ1-1	TRBD1	once	TGTGCCACCAGCGCCGACAGGGTGGGGAACACTGAAGCTTTCTTT	CATSADRVGNTEAFF
TRBV5-5	TRBJ2-4	NA	NA	TGTGCCAGCAGCCTAGCCAAAAACATTCAGTACTTC	CASSLAKNIQYF
TRBV6-1	TRBJ2-7	NA	NA	TGTGCCAGCAGTGAAGTTTGGGGGCCGTACGAGCAGTACTTC	CASSEVWGPYEQYF
TRBV6-6	TRBJ1-1	TRBD1	few	TGTGCCAGTTCCAGGGGGGAGGAAACTGAAGCTTTCTTT	CASSRGEETEAFF
TRBV7-9	TRBJ1-1	NA	NA	TGTGCCAGCAGCTTAGATGTCGGTCAGGGCCTCACTGAAGCTTTCTTT	CASSLDVGQGLTEAFF
TRBV7-2	TRBJ1-3	NA	once	TGTGCCAGCAGCTTATCGAAGGGGAGCTTTGGAAACACCATATATTTT	CASSLSKGSFGNTIYF
TRBV2	TRBJ2-5	NA	NA	TGTGCCAGCAGTGAGTTGTCAGGGGAGGGTGAGACCCAGTACTTC	CASSELSGEGETQYF
TRBV9	TRBJ1-1	TRBD1	NA	TGTGCCAGCAGCGTGAGAGGACAGGGCACTGAAGCTTTCTTT	CASSVRGQGTEAFF
TRBV2	TRBJ2-5	NA	NA	TGTGCCAGCAGTGATTGGGGGGGCACTCAAGAGACCCAGTACTTC	CASSDWGGTQETQYF
TRBV9	TRBJ1-3	NA	NA	TGTGCCAGCAGCGTAGCCAGGGGTGGAAACACCATATATTTT	CASSVARGGNTIYF
TRBV10-1	TRBJ1-2	NA	NA	TGCGCCAGCAGTGGGGGGCCTGGCGCAGCCTATGAAGGCTACACCTTC	CASSGGPGAAYEGYTF
TRBV28	TRBJ1-2	TRBD1	NA	TGTGCCAGCAGTTTTACAGGGGACTATGGCTACACCTTC	CASSFTGDYGYTF
TRBV6-6	TRBJ1-2	TRBD1	NA	TGTGCCAGCAGTTACTCGGACAGGGGGCAGGGCTACACCTTC	CASSYSDRGQGYTF
TRBV19	TRBJ1-4	TRBD1	NA	TGTGCCAGTAGTATAGATCTACAGGGGGCTAATGAAAAACTGTTTTTT	CASSIDLQGANEKLFF
TRBV6-1	TRBJ2-5	NA	NA	TGTGCCAGCTACTCAACCCGGACCCAGTACTTC	CASYSTRTQYF
TRBV6-5	TRBJ2-7	NA	once	TGTGCCAGCAGTTACGGGTGGGGTTACGAGCAGTACTTC	CASSYGWGYEQYF
TRBV19	TRBJ2-7	TRBD2	NA	TGTGCCAGTAGTCCGACTAGCGGGATCTCCTACGAGCAGTACTTC	CASSPTSGISYEQYF
TRBV7-3	TRBJ1-1	NA	NA	TGTGCCAGCAGCTTATTAGGTTTGGGCTCTGAAGCTTTCTTT	CASSLLGLGSEAFF
TRBV9	TRBJ1-2	NA	few	TGTGCCAGCAGCGTAGCGGCGGAAATTGTCTATGGCTACACCTTC	CASSVAAEIVYGYTF
TRBV28	TRBJ2-2	NA	NA	TGTGCCAGCAGTTTACCTATCACCGGGGAGCTGTTTTTT	CASSLPITGELFF
TRBV5-1	TRBJ2-3	NA	NA	TGCGCCAGCAGCACACAGGTCAGCACAGATACGCAGTATTTT	CASSTQVSTDTQYF
TRBV9	TRBJ1-4	NA	NA	TGTGCCAGCAGCCCTCCGGGACAACTGTTTTTT	CASSPPGQLFF
TRBV6-5	TRBJ1-5	TRBD1	NA	TGTGCCAGCAGTCCGACAGGGTCGGGGGATCAGCCCCAGCATTTT	CASSPTGSGDQPQHF
TRBV19	TRBJ1-1	NA	NA	TGTGCCAGTAGTATAGTCTCGGCGAACACTGAAGCTTTCTTT	CASSIVSANTEAFF
TRBV6-6	TRBJ1-5	TRBD1	NA	TGTGCCAGCACCACCGATGCGAGACAGGGAACTCAGCCCCAGCATTTT	CASTTDARQGTQPQHF
TRBV6-7	TRBJ2-3	NA	few	TGTGCCAGCAGTGACCCCAGGGAGATCACAGATACGCAGTATTTT	CASSDPREITDTQYF
TRBV29-1	TRBJ1-2	TRBD1	NA	TGCAGCGTAGGACAGGGGAACTATGGCTACACCTTC	CSVGQGNYGYTF
TRBV19	TRBJ2-1	TRBD2	NA	TGTGCCAGTAGTATAAATCCTCCCTCAGCTAGCGGGGGCAATGAGCAGTTCTTC	CASSINPPSASGGNEQFF
TRBV18	TRBJ1-2	NA	NA	TGTGCCAGCTCGACCGGGGGGTTCGGAGACTATGGCTACACCTTC	CASSTGGFGDYGYTF